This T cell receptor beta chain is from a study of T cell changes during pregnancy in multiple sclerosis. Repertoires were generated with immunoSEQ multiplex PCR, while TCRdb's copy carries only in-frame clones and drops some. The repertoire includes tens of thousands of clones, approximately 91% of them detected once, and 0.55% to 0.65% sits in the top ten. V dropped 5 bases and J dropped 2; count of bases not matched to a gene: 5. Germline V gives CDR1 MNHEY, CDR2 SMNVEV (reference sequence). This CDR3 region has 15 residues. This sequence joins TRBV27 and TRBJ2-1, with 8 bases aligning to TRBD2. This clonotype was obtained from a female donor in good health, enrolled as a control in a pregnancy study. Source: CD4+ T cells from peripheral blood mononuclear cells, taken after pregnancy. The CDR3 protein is CASSNPGLAYNEQFF. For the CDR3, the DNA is TGTGCCAGCAGTAATCCGGGACTAGCCTACAATGAGCAGTTCTTC.